Shown below are 7 T cell receptor beta chains from a single sample sequenced in a study of T cell responses to AZD1222 COVID-19 vaccine. TCRdb's copy holds only in-frame clones and misses some; the assay was immunoSEQ multiplex PCR. The sample records over 150,000 clones, around 88% being singletons. The sequences come from peripheral blood, collected 28 days after the second AZD1222 dose. The receptor source for this set is an adult who received the AZD1222 COVID-19 vaccine.

The rearrangement joins TRBV2 to TRBJ2-1; the match to TRBD2 covers 10 bases. V trimming: 5 bases; J trimming: 8 bases; junction bases outside the gene matches: 9. Germline V CDR1 and CDR2: SNHLY, FYNNEI. CDR3 length: 15 amino acids. In DNA form, the CDR3 reads TGTGCCAGCAGTCTAGCGGGGGCGAACCGGGATGAGCAGTTCTTC. Protein product: CASSLAGANRDEQFF.

The V call is TRBV3-1 (or the pseudogene TRBV3-2), the J call TRBJ1-2; D gene unclear. Trimming left V 4 bases short and J 0 bases short, with 12 bases between. This CDR3 comprises 15 residues. Per the germline V gene, CDR1 is LGHDT and CDR2 is YNNKEL (reference sequence). DNA of the CDR3: TGTGCCAGCAGCCGTCTCGGGGTTCCTAACTATGGCTACACCTTC. Amino acid sequence: CASSRLGVPNYGYTF.

The chain has TRBV28 and TRBJ2-7, with D perhaps assigned TRBD1 or TRBD2 (5 bases each). The CDR3 length is 13 residues. Trimming pared 5 bases from V and 1 base from J, leaving 9 bases between. Germline CDR1 MDHEN, CDR2 SYDVKM. CDR3 bases: TGTGCCAGCAGTGGGGACGGTTCCTACGAGCAGTACTTC. This gives the protein CASSGDGSYEQYF.

The chain uses TRBV6-2 or TRBV6-3 and TRBJ2-7; D unclear. V lost 6 bases to trimming and J lost 0 bases, with 15 bases between them. The CDR3 runs 15 residues. Looked up from germline, CDR1 is MNHEY and CDR2 is SVGEGT. In nucleotides, the CDR3 is TGTGCCAGCAGCCCGGACGGGTTGAGCTCCTACGAGCAGTACTTC. Residues: CASSPDGLSSYEQYF.

The V gene is TRBV18, the J gene TRBJ2-1, with D possibly TRBD2 on 5 matching bases. V was cut by 6 bases and J by 8 bases, with 14 bases left in between. Germline CDR1 is KGHSH and CDR2 is LQKENI. The CDR3 covers 13 residues. This CDR3 is CASSHSMGDEQFF. In DNA, the CDR3 is TGTGCCAGCTCCCATTCGATGGGAGATGAGCAGTTCTTC.

The rearrangement joins TRBV7-8 to TRBJ2-2; D unclear. V shed 5 bases and J shed 8 bases, with 18 bases lying between them. CDR1 is SGHVS, CDR2 FQNEAQ, per germline. CDR3 size: 15 residues. CDR3 DNA sequence: TGTGCCAGCAGCCCCCTCCGTGTTCCTAAAGGGGAGCTGTTTTTT. The encoded protein is CASSPLRVPKGELFF.

The J gene is TRBJ1-5, the V gene TRBV4-1; D might be TRBD1 (5 bases). Germline V gene lookup returns CDR1 MGHRA and CDR2 YSYEKL. Trimming left V 4 bases short and J 0 bases short, with 10 bases between. The CDR3 is 15 residues long. As DNA, the CDR3 is TGCGCCAGCAGCCGTGAGGGGAATAGCAATCAGCCCCAGCATTTT. This codes for CASSREGNSNQPQHF.